This T cell receptor (beta chain) comes out of a study of blood T cell repertoires in COVID-19 (dated by TCRdb to between 2020 and 2021). Concerning the study at large: The collaborator samples originated in the United States, Italy and Spain and spanned the acute and convalescent phases of COVID-19. The prospective study material was composed of cDNA or gDNA derived from T cells, B-cell-depleted T cells, or PBMCs. Subjects who had been exposed to COVID-19, were actively infected with it, or had recovered from it provided the deeply sampled blood TCRbeta repertoires that made up the dataset. The repertoires were released in a freely available public database intended as a resource for research on the immune response to SARS-CoV-2. The samples were drawn from two sources: the first 160 participants of the ongoing ImmuneRACE study, and 1,000 to 1,500 subjects contributed by 6 global collaborators. Sample metadata almost always included a de-identified subject ID, COVID-19 status, age in years and sex. HLA class I and class II types, where available, came from metadata supplied by the sample provider rather than from assay-based typing.

In this sample, this clone turned up once. Its antigen remains unidentified. No base qualities exist here, and no much larger clone lies one base off it. Overall study results and their limits: Clinical and demographic metadata were provided uncurated, with the amount varying by source and participant.

The immunoSEQ Assay, a bias-controlled multiplex PCR, was used to amplify TCRbeta CDR3 regions from genomic DNA. Under the source paper's analysis protocol: The number of nucleated cells in each sample was estimated by amplification of reference gene primers within the assay. To quantify the absolute abundance of each unique TCRbeta CDR3 rearrangement, sequence reads were collapsed and filtered. For each sample, productive Simpson clonality was calculated as the square root of Simpson's diversity index over productive rearrangements. TCRdb obtained this table from immuneACCESS and retained in-frame rearrangements with V and J assigned. These tables miss some clones; where compared with another copy, unresolved V genes account for less than half of the shortfall, and the remainder is unexplained. V and J calls and clone size are those listed in that table; D and trimming were worked out from the DNA. The sample table contains roughly 140,000 clones; only one count was recorded for around 84% of them. The top ten clones comprise roughly 10% of the sample.

Whole blood was collected in K2EDTA tubes by collaborating institutions according to the institutions' own protocols. Collaborator samples were shipped for TCRbeta analysis as frozen whole blood, isolated PBMCs, or DNA extracted from either sample type. The CDR3 has 15 amino acids, counting the end cysteine and phenylalanine. Kept here is only the CDR3 DNA, which spans 45 bases and is read in frame from base 1. V and J lose 1 base and 6 bases, and a span of 13 bases separates them. CDR1 is given as SGHAT and CDR2 as FQNNGV, both from the germline V gene. Sequenced input: peripheral blood. The clonotype comes from a man aged 55 to 69 with active or convalescent COVID-19. The chain is encoded by TRBV11-2 joined to TRBJ2-1; 7 matching bases give a weak D call of TRBD1. The sequenced DNA is TGTGCCAGCAGCTTAGGGCAGGGGGGTGGCAATGAGCAGTTCTTC. Its product reads: CASSLGQGGGNEQFF.